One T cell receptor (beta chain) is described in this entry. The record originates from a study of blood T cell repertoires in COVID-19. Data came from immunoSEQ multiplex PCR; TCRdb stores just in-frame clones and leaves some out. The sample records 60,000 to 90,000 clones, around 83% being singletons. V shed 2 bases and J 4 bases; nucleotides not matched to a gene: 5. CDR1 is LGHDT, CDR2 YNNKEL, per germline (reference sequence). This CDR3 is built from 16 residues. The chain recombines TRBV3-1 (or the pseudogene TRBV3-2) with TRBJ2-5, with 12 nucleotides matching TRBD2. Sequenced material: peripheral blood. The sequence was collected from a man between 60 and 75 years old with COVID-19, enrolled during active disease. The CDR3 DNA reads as TGTGCCAGCAGCCAAACTCTAGCGGGGGGGCCAGAGACCCAGTACTTC. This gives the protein CASSQTLAGGPETQYF.